This TCR beta chain originates from a study of T cells in Graves' hyperthyroidism and ophthalmopathy (dated by TCRdb to about 2019). About the full investigation: Peripheral blood samples were taken at initial diagnosis, before any treatment was given. To identify TCR V-J signatures that set the groups apart, the researchers used a discovery cohort of 100 patients, made up of under 50 with Graves' ophthalmopathy and about 59 with stable Graves' hyperthyroidism. Prospective prediction of ophthalmopathy was tested in an independent validation cohort of fewer than 20 hyperthyroidism patients and around 16 patients who later progressed to ophthalmopathy. The roughly 100 discovery patients were randomly divided into training and test sets at a 7:3 ratio. In addition, the study compared T-cell repertoires in thyroid tissue and in blood from about six Graves' hyperthyroidism patients. Following sampling, methimazole starting at 30 mg daily was given to hyperthyroidism patients, and high-dose intravenous methylprednisolone was given to ophthalmopathy patients. TCR Vbeta CDR3 sequencing of around 130 peripheral blood samples (fewer than 45 ophthalmopathy, 75 hyperthyroidism and roughly 17 progressor patients) is reported in the paper.

The full study reports these points: Sample size was not statistically predetermined, and investigators were not blinded to group allocation. In validation, the model predicted progression to ophthalmopathy a median of about 6 months before onset, with over 55% sensitivity and more than 72% specificity. Blood samples also contained most of the expanded thyroid clonotypes (frequency above 0.001), which suggests that blood repertoires may reflect thyroid immune responses. In cross-validation, a model built on a 13 V-J signature told ophthalmopathy apart from stable hyperthyroidism with roughly 87% sensitivity and about 81% specificity, and in testing the same model reached 80%/75%.

CDR1 and CDR2 are read off the germline V gene as MNHNS and SASEGT. V is clipped by 6 bases and J by 5 bases, and the sequence between their germline boundaries is 13 bases long. Spanning cysteine to phenylalanine, the CDR3 consists of 13 amino acids. The retained sequence is limited to the CDR3, 39 bases, with the frame set at the first base. Graves' hyperthyroidism was defined as stable when no progression to ophthalmopathy occurred over 18 months of follow-up. Hyperthyroidism patients were aged 18 to 65 years and newly diagnosed, with disease duration of less than 2 months. Any patient with an uncontrolled infection, another autoimmune disease, pregnancy or lactation was excluded. Diagnoses were based on clinical symptoms, serum thyroxine and TRAb, thyroid ultrasound and orbital computed tomography. Ficoll-Paque density gradient centrifugation was used to isolate PBMCs from under 11 ml of fresh peripheral blood. Total RNA was extracted using Trizol reagent, and RNA quality was assessed on an Agilent 2100 Bioanalyzer.

This clonotype showed up many times. Its target antigen remains unknown. The input lacks base qualities; no much larger clone sits a single base away. TCR beta CDR3 regions were amplified from RNA transcripts. The first round of RT-PCR for the TCR CDR3 was performed with the HTBI primer set and the Qiagen OneStep RT-PCR kit. Libraries were constructed in a second round of multiplex PCR, after which size selection and purification were performed. Sequencing of the libraries was done on an Illumina HiSeq2000 using paired-end 100 bp reads. For the original study's pipeline: SOAPnuke was used to process the raw data, removing reads that contained adapters or uncalled bases, had a mean Phred below 15, or lacked an exact match to the constant primer or identifier. COPE v1.2.5 was used to merge high-quality paired reads, and clonotypes were defined as unique nucleotide sequences. MiTCR v1.1 was used to align the clonotypes against IMGT TRBV, TRBD and TRBJ reference segments. The analysis was restricted to V-J combinations with a frequency above 0.0001, which together covered 99.2% of the repertoires. The TCS score was defined as F50 (clonal expansion) divided by E x V (chaos), with BLOSUM62-based TCRdist calculated between CDR3 peptides within each V-J. Welch's t-statistics and random forest reduced fewer than 600 V-J features to 13, which were used in a naive Bayes classifier (R e1071). The raw public data were reprocessed by TCRdb itself: fastp quality trimming at Q25, MiXCR clonotype calling, in-frame beta chains only. Each record represents a unique CDR3 protein, reported with the most common genes and DNA among its rows. Here the V and J calls rest on TCRdb's processing, not on the authors' analysis. This sample has approximately 700,000 distinct CDR3 sequences in its table, and roughly 17% of those were observed once. Approximately 8% of the sample rests with the top ten.

The sample comprised blood. The receptor was derived from a man between 18 and 29 years old with Graves' hyperthyroidism. The chain employs TRBV6-1 and TRBJ2-5; the D gene cannot be resolved reliably. The CDR3 reads as follows: CASRSAGWETQYF. At the DNA level, the sequence is TGTGCCAGCAGGAGCGCCGGGTGGGAGACCCAGTACTTC.